Following are 8 T cell receptor beta chains from one sample sequenced in a study of OX40 agonist ivuxolimab in advanced cancers. The assay was immunoSEQ multiplex PCR, and TCRdb's table has in-frame clones only and misses some. The data contain around 72,000 clones, over 75% of them singletons. The sample here was CD4+ or CD8+ T cells sorted from blood, taken in a trial of the OX40 agonist ivuxolimab. These receptors were obtained from an adult with an advanced solid tumor such as melanoma, head and neck, liver or kidney cancer.

CDR3: CASSQGRAGETQYF. CDR3 bases: TGCGCCAGCAGCCAGGGGCGAGCTGGGGAGACCCAGTACTTC. The gene calls are TRBV5-1 and TRBJ2-5; tentative D call: TRBD1 (6 bases). Per germline, CDR1 SGHRS and CDR2 YFSETQ. The length of the CDR3 is 14 residues. Trimming took off 4 bases at V and 5 bases at J, with 15 bases between the two ends.

This sequence joins TRBV4-1 and TRBJ2-3; D is ambiguous. V was clipped by 0 bases and J by 0 bases, with 7 bases between them. CDR1 MGHRA and CDR2 YSYEKL come from the germline V gene. The CDR3 totals 15 residues. Here the CDR3 reads CASSQEGRSTDTQYF. For the CDR3, the DNA is TGCGCCAGCAGCCAAGAAGGTAGGAGCACAGATACGCAGTATTTT.

This sequence joins TRBV11-2 and TRBJ1-6, with D possibly being TRBD1 (5 bases). V gave up 4 bases and J gave up 8 bases, with 9 bases separating them. CDR1 and CDR2 from the germline V gene are SGHAT and FQNNGV. The CDR3 is 13 residues long. The CDR3 nucleotides are TGTGCCAGCAGCTCCTTCAGGGATTCACCCCTCCACTTT. Its translation: CASSSFRDSPLHF. Full variable domain (remainder filled in from reference TRBV11-2 and TRBJ1-6): EAGVAQSPRYKIIEKRQSVAFWCNPISGHATLYWYQQILGQGPKLLIQFQNNGVVDDSQLPKDRFSAERLKGVDSTLKIQPAKLEDSAVYLCASSSFRDSPLHFGNGTRLTVT.

The sample holds a few counts of this clone. The chain couples TRBV7-8 to TRBJ2-7; 7 bases match TRBD1. Per germline, CDR1 SGHVS and CDR2 FQNEAQ. After removal of 5 bases from V and 2 bases from J, the junction contained 15 bases not matched to a gene. There are 17 residues in the CDR3. The CDR3 nucleotides read TGTGCCAGCAGCCCCGTCCGGACAGGTCCCCTGACCTACGAGCAGTACTTC. Amino acids: CASSPVRTGPLTYEQYF.

This chain joins TRBV4-3 and TRBJ1-4; D remains unclear. This CDR3 contains 15 residues. The V gene's germline CDR1 is LGHNA and CDR2 YSLEER. V lost 0 bases and J 4 bases, leaving 9 bases between the germline ends. CDR3 region: CASSQDAGGNEKLFF. The CDR3 bases are TGCGCCAGCAGCCAAGACGCGGGCGGTAATGAAAAACTGTTTTTT.

The genes are TRBV9 and TRBJ2-6, with 8 bases identical to TRBD1. The CDR3 spans 16 residues. Germline CDR1 SGDLS, CDR2 YYNGEE. V lost 4 bases to trimming and J lost 2 bases; unmatched junction nucleotides: 5. CDR3 DNA: TGTGCCAGCAGCACCACAGGGGGGACTGGGGCCAACGTCCTGACTTTC. Protein sequence: CASSTTGGTGANVLTF.

The chain joins TRBV11-2 to TRBJ1-5; TRBD1 aligns across 7 bases. The CDR3 spans 16 residues. Germline V lookup: CDR1 SGHAT, CDR2 FQNNGV. The J segment lost 6 bases and the V segment lost 1 base, leaving 9 bases of the junction unmatched. The CDR3 spells CASSLGAGGGRQPQHF. The CDR3, as DNA: TGTGCCAGCAGCTTAGGGGCCGGAGGGGGCCGTCAGCCCCAGCATTTT.

The J gene is TRBJ2-5, the V gene TRBV7-2; D remains unclear. Germline assignment: CDR1 SGHTA and CDR2 FQGNSA. CDR3 length: 13 amino acids. Deletions cut 4 bases from V and 3 bases from J, with 9 bases between. The CDR3 DNA is TGTGCCAGCAGCTACCTGCGTGAAGAGACCCAGTACTTC. Amino acid sequence: CASSYLREETQYF.